This record looks at one T cell receptor beta chain sequence and its context. The data belong to a study of blood T cell repertoires in COVID-19. Participant ages covered about 18 to 95 years across 24 US areas. There are 15 residues in the CDR3. Trimming removed 8 bases from V and 2 bases from J; junction bases left unmatched: 4. Germline CDR1 reads KGHSH; CDR2 reads LQKENI. TCRdb keeps only in-frame clones here, not all; method: immunoSEQ multiplex PCR. The sample records over 250,000 clones, around 89% being singletons. This receptor was identified in a man in his forties who had recovered from COVID-19. Sequences were obtained from PBMCs or T cells enriched from blood (not recorded which). The chain combines TRBV18 with TRBJ2-1; 12 nucleotides match TRBD2. This chain's CDR3 is CASHGTSGPYNEQFF. CDR3 sequence (DNA): TGTGCCAGCCACGGGACTAGCGGGCCCTACAATGAGCAGTTCTTC.